This T cell receptor beta chain appears in the sequencing data of a study of blood T cell repertoires in COVID-19. Overall study context: Samples representing acute and convalescent COVID-19 were sourced from the United States, Italy and Spain. Sources were T cells, B-cell-depleted T cells, or PBMCs; the material itself was cDNA or gDNA.

TCRdb's table, derived via immunoSEQ multiplex PCR, lists solely in-frame clones and lacks some. The repertoire holds about 90,000 clones, about 85% seen once, with 3.4% in the top ten. Trimming removed 1 base at V and 4 bases at J, with 8 bases between. The CDR3 length is 14 residues. Germline-derived CDR1 and CDR2 are MDHEN and SYDVKM. To note about this clone: The sample holds other DNA sequences that translate to the same CDR3.

The chain uses TRBV28 and TRBJ1-5; D not resolved. Sequenced sample: peripheral blood. The clonotype comes from a man aged 45 to 65 with acute or convalescent COVID-19. Here the CDR3 DNA reads TGTGCCAGCAGTTTATCAGGAGGGAATCAGCCCCAGCATTTT. Translation gives CASSLSGGNQPQHF.